One and the same sample provided the 14 T cell receptor beta chains below, sequenced in a study of siplizumab effects on memory and regulatory T cells. TCRdb's copy holds only in-frame clones and misses some; the assay was immunoSEQ multiplex PCR. There are about 100,000 clones in the sample; approximately 91% occur only once, and 2.6% lies in the top ten. The sequencing input was CD4+ T cells sorted from blood. These receptors all come from a human donor in good health. Some clones in this sample may be carry-over from other donors' samples.

The chain employs TRBV7-9 and TRBJ2-1; TRBD1 or TRBD2 may be the D gene (6 bases each). From germline, CDR1 is SEHNR and CDR2 FQNEAQ (reference sequence). The CDR3 has 19 residues. V lost 3 bases and J 6 bases, leaving 27 bases between the germline ends. In DNA form, the CDR3 reads TGTGCCAGCAGCTTCTTCTGGGGGCTTCGGGACTCCCTTTCCAATGAGCAGTTCTTC. Translation gives CASSFFWGLRDSLSNEQFF.

The chain links TRBV19 to TRBJ1-4, with 9 bases matching TRBD1. Trimming at V came to 6 bases and at J to 6 bases, leaving 5 bases not matched to a gene. There are 14 residues in the CDR3. Germline V gene sequence: CDR1 LNHDA, CDR2 SQIVND (reference sequence). The DNA of the CDR3 is TGTGCCAGTAGCCCAGACAGGGGGTATGAAAAACTGTTTTTT. As protein: CASSPDRGYEKLFF.

The rearrangement uses TRBV18 and TRBJ2-7; 7 positions match TRBD1. The V gene end was trimmed by 2 bases and the J gene end by 0 bases; junction bases not matched to a gene: 7. This CDR3 spans 16 amino acids. The germline gives CDR1 KGHSH, CDR2 LQKENI. As DNA, the CDR3 is TGTGCCAGCTCACCAGTGGGACAGTCAAGCTCCTACGAGCAGTACTTC. Translated, it gives CASSPVGQSSSYEQYF.

This rearrangement joins TRBV29-1 to TRBJ1-2; tentatively, D is TRBD1 (5 bases). This CDR3 spans 13 amino acids. The germline V gene has CDR1 SQVTM and CDR2 ANQGSEA. Trimming pared 3 bases from V and 4 bases from J, leaving 12 bases between. CDR3 DNA sequence: TGCAGCGTTGAGACGACAGCCGGCTATGGCTACACCTTC. This translates into CSVETTAGYGYTF.

The V and J genes are TRBV27 and TRBJ2-7; D is perhaps TRBD2 (6 bases). Germline V CDR1 and CDR2: MNHEY, SMNVEV (reference sequence). Trimming removed 3 bases at V and 5 bases at J, with 11 bases between. The CDR3 runs 13 residues. The CDR3 reads CASSFAGWDEQYF. DNA of the CDR3: TGTGCCAGCAGTTTTGCGGGATGGGACGAGCAGTACTTC.

CDR3 residues: CASSLTGGNGYTF. DNA for the CDR3: TGTGCCAGCAGTTTAACAGGGGGCAACGGCTACACCTTC. This chain links TRBV28 with TRBJ1-2; 9 positions agree with TRBD1. V lost 2 bases to trimming and J lost 8 bases; unmatched junction nucleotides: 3. The CDR3 loop spans 13 amino acids. From germline, CDR1 is MDHEN and CDR2 SYDVKM.

The CDR3 DNA reads as TGCGCCAGCAGCACCCCCGGGACAGCTCTTGAAGCTTTCTTT. This sequence encodes CASSTPGTALEAFF. The genes are TRBV4-1 and TRBJ1-1; 7 bases fit TRBD1. This CDR3 is 14 amino acids long. Losses at the gene ends were 5 bases for V and 7 bases for J; bases not matched to a gene: 10. Germline CDR1 MGHRA, CDR2 YSYEKL.

This clone has only one observation. V gene TRBV11-2 combines with J gene TRBJ1-1; D ambiguous. V dropped 3 bases and J dropped 7 bases, with 21 bases sitting between them. The CDR3 is made up of 16 amino acids. CDR1 is SGHAT, CDR2 FQNNGV, per germline. The CDR3 reads CASSFRTTPLGSEAFF. In DNA, the CDR3 is TGTGCCAGCAGCTTTAGAACCACCCCCCTAGGAAGTGAAGCTTTCTTT.

There are a few counts of this clone. The chain recombines TRBV2 with TRBJ1-3; D not resolved. The ends were cut back, 6 bases at V and 0 bases at J, with 12 bases in the middle. The germline gives CDR1 SNHLY, CDR2 FYNNEI. The CDR3 runs 15 residues. The CDR3 here is CASSALAYSGNTIYF. The CDR3 bases are TGTGCCAGCAGCGCTCTTGCGTACTCTGGAAACACCATATATTTT.

The gene calls are TRBV11-2 and TRBJ2-1; D may be TRBD2 (5 bases). The CDR3 is 17 residues long. Germline CDR1 SGHAT, CDR2 FQNNGV. V gave up 2 bases and J gave up 0 bases, with 14 bases separating them. CDR3 DNA sequence: TGTGCCAGCAGCTTAAAGTCTGCGGGTGGCTCCTACAATGAGCAGTTCTTC. Protein sequence: CASSLKSAGGSYNEQFF.

As for this clone: The sample has other DNA sequences that encode this CDR3 too. The CDR3 coding sequence is TGTGCCAGCAGTCGCGGTTACGAGCAGTACTTC. Amino acid sequence: CASSRGYEQYF. This rearrangement joins TRBV6-1 to TRBJ2-7; the D is unclear. There are 11 residues in the CDR3. V shed 5 bases and J shed 4 bases, with 6 bases lying between them. CDR1 and CDR2 (germline): MNHNS, SASEGT.

The J gene is TRBJ1-2, the V gene TRBV14; D may be TRBD1 (5 bases). CDR1 SGHDN and CDR2 FVKESK come from the germline V gene. Trimming took off 4 bases at V and 8 bases at J, with 11 bases between the two ends. CDR3 size: 12 residues. The chain's CDR3 is CASSRGSRGYTF. The CDR3 DNA is TGTGCCAGCAGCCGGGGGTCAAGGGGCTACACCTTC.

V gene TRBV11-3 combines with J gene TRBJ2-7; possibly TRBD1 or TRBD2 for D (6 bases each). The CDR3 has 15 residues. The ends were cut back, 5 bases at V and 5 bases at J, with 19 bases in the middle. Germline assignment: CDR1 SGHNT and CDR2 YENEEA. CDR3 sequence (DNA): TGTGCCAGCAGCCAGGGGTCCGGGAGTGGCGACGAGCAGTACTTC. Translation gives CASSQGSGSGDEQYF. Drawing the rest from reference TRBV11-3 and TRBJ2-7, the complete variable domain is EAGVVQSPRYKIIEKKQPVAFWCNPISGHNTLYWYLQNLGQGPELLIRYENEEAVDDSQLPKDRFSAERLKGVDSTLKIQPAELGDSAVYLCASSQGSGSGDEQYFGPGTRLTVT.

The chain joins TRBV2 to TRBJ2-1, with 8 bases fitting TRBD1. The V and J ends lost 5 bases and 6 bases, in that order; junction bases with no gene match: 6. CDR1 and CDR2 (germline): SNHLY, FYNNEI. The CDR3 is made up of 14 amino acids. The CDR3 nucleotides read TGTGCCAGCAGTCAACAAGGACAGGGCAATGAGCAGTTCTTC. Amino acids: CASSQQGQGNEQFF.